The 10 T cell receptor beta chains reported below all come from one sample, sequenced in a study of technical replicates of blood from a handful of donors. Libraries were prepared by immunoSEQ multiplex PCR; TCRdb keeps only in-frame clonotypes and omits some of them. The repertoire has 55,000 to 75,000 clones, over 85% of them found once; the top ten carry about 0.38%. The sample consisted of T cells isolated from PBMCs. The receptor set was obtained from a human donor in good health.

This clone showed up just once. The sample holds other DNA sequences that translate to the same CDR3. The chain couples TRBV30 to TRBJ2-1; D gene unclear. The CDR3 is 11 residues long. CDR1 is GTSNPN and CDR2 is SVGIG in the germline V gene (reference sequence). Deletions cut 0 bases from V and 6 bases from J, with 3 bases between. CDR3 sequence: CAWSVANEQFF. In DNA form, the CDR3 reads TGTGCCTGGAGTGTAGCCAATGAGCAGTTCTTC.

The CDR3 loop is CASSEFGGGVNQPQHF. CDR3 in DNA: TGTGCCAGCTCCGAGTTCGGGGGGGGAGTAAATCAGCCCCAGCATTTT. The rearrangement links TRBV9 to TRBJ1-5, with D perhaps matching TRBD1 (5 bases). The length of the CDR3 is 16 residues. Germline V gene lookup returns CDR1 SGDLS and CDR2 YYNGEE. V was shortened by 7 bases and J by 4 bases, with 21 bases between the two germline ends.

This clone was seen just once. V gene TRBV7-9 combines with J gene TRBJ2-1; TRBD2 might be the D (5 bases). The germline V and J ends were trimmed by 0 bases and 5 bases, with 11 bases remaining between them. Germline assignment: CDR1 SEHNR and CDR2 FQNEAQ (reference sequence). The CDR3 extends over 15 amino acids. CDR3 sequence: CASSLAGGGNNEQFF. The CDR3, as DNA: TGTGCCAGCAGCTTAGCTGGAGGAGGAAACAATGAGCAGTTCTTC.

This chain joins TRBV10-2 and TRBJ2-2; the D gene is possibly TRBD2 (5 bases). The V end lost 6 bases, the J end lost 3 bases, and 20 bases lay between the germline ends. Germline CDR1 and CDR2: WSHSY and SAAADI. This CDR3 is 17 amino acids long. The CDR3 region is CASRLGYMVEDTGELFF. The CDR3 DNA is TGCGCCAGCAGGCTCGGTTACATGGTGGAGGACACCGGGGAGCTGTTTTTT.

The chain is built from TRBV29-1 and TRBJ1-4; possibly TRBD1 for D (5 bases). Trimming took 4 bases from V and 7 from J, leaving 13 bases between them. Per germline, CDR1 SQVTM and CDR2 ANQGSEA. The CDR3 has 13 residues. CDR3 coding DNA: TGCAGCGTTGGTAATGGAGGGGTTGAAAAACTGTTTTTT. It specifies CSVGNGGVEKLFF.

CDR3 DNA sequence: TGTGCCAGCAGTTTAGACAGTTTCGCTGTGCAGTTCTTC. Its protein is CASSLDSFAVQFF. The V call is TRBV6-6, the J call TRBJ2-1; tentative D call: TRBD1 (5 bases). The ends were cut back, 4 bases at V and 12 bases at J, with 16 bases in the middle. This CDR3 has 13 amino acids. Per the germline V gene, CDR1 is MNHNY and CDR2 is SVGAGI (reference sequence).

Only one count was recorded for this clone. The V and J genes are TRBV6-5 and TRBJ2-3, with a tentative D call TRBD1 (6 bases). CDR1 and CDR2 (germline): MNHEY, SVGAGI. V lost 8 bases and J 2 bases, leaving 17 bases between the germline ends. CDR3 length: 15 amino acids. CDR3 nucleotides: TGTGCCAGCTCTAGGGGGAGAACCTCCACAGATACGCAGTATTTT. It translates to CASSRGRTSTDTQYF.

The chain joins TRBV4-2 to TRBJ2-1; a possible D gene is TRBD1 (6 bases). Germline V lookup: CDR1 LGHNA, CDR2 YNFKEQ. V dropped 0 bases and J dropped 5 bases, with 17 bases sitting between them. The CDR3 is made up of 17 amino acids. CDR3 sequence reads: CASSQEVRAGVNNEQFF. As DNA, the CDR3 is TGTGCCAGCAGCCAAGAAGTAAGGGCAGGGGTTAACAATGAGCAGTTCTTC.

This chain connects TRBV5-1 to TRBJ1-3; possibly TRBD1 for D (5 bases). Looked up from germline, CDR1 is SGHRS and CDR2 is YFSETQ. This CDR3 has 14 residues. Trimming left V 4 bases short and J 0 bases short, with 8 bases between. CDR3 sequence (DNA): TGCGCCAGCAGCCGGACAACCTCTGGAAACACCATATATTTT. Its protein is CASSRTTSGNTIYF.

This rearrangement joins TRBV6-1 to TRBJ2-1; D perhaps matches TRBD2 (5 bases). CDR1 is MNHNS, CDR2 SASEGT, per germline. Trimming removed 0 bases from V and 0 bases from J, with 6 bases in between. The CDR3 covers 15 residues. CDR3 loop: CASSEAAGSYNEQFF. The CDR3 DNA reads as TGTGCCAGCAGTGAAGCGGCGGGCTCCTACAATGAGCAGTTCTTC.